These 2 T cell receptor beta chains share one sample of origin, sequenced in a study of regulatory T cells in long-lasting Graves disease (TCRdb year 2021). The time point label corresponds to: newly diagnosed GD, antithyroid drugs for less than 3 months. For both TCR sequencing and RNA sequencing, RNA was extracted from PBMCs in TRIzol. Library prep was done by multiplex PCR. The instrument given in TCRdb is Illumina HiSeq 4000. To build TCR beta libraries, CDR3 regions were amplified by Arm-PCR using iRepertoire HTBI primers. TCRdb took the public reads, trimmed them with fastp at Q25, ran MiXCR for clone calling and kept in-frame beta chains. CDR3 protein sequences are deduplicated, and each keeps its most common genes and DNA. In all, the sample holds some 600,000 distinct CDR3 sequences, and 15% to 20% of those were seen once. The top ten constitute more than 10% of the sample. The sample was also linked to a second study, of T cells in Graves' hyperthyroidism and ophthalmopathy.

The sample in question was peripheral blood mononuclear cells (PBMCs), obtained at new diagnosis, from a patient treated with antithyroid drugs. The receptors shown here come from a man aged 18 to 35 with Graves disease. Donor details come from another sample of the same person, matched by shared clones.

This clonotype appeared a few times. The chain joins TRBV6-4 to TRBJ1-1; maybe TRBD1 (6 bases). In germline, CDR1 is MRHNA, CDR2 SNTAGT. This CDR3 region has 15 residues. The ends were cut back, 4 bases at V and 0 bases at J, with 12 bases in the middle. DNA for the CDR3: TGTGCCAGCAGTGTCCAGGACAGTATGAACACTGAAGCTTTCTTT. This encodes CASSVQDSMNTEAFF.

The chain is built from TRBV12-3 or TRBV12-4 and TRBJ1-3; the D gene is possibly TRBD1 (5 bases). Trimming removed 5 bases at V and 9 bases at J, with 23 bases between. This CDR3 region has 16 residues. CDR3 sequence reads: CASSRDRVRRASTIYF. DNA of the CDR3: TGTGCCAGCAGTCGGGACCGGGTACGTCGGGCAAGCACCATATATTTT.